This T cell receptor beta chain is from a study of response to subunit inactivated influenza vaccine (dated by TCRdb to between 2017 and 2018). As for the study more broadly: The study used deep quantitative T cell receptor repertoire profiling to track responses to a trivalent subunit inactivated influenza vaccine.

Measured from the cysteine to the phenylalanine, the CDR3 is 14 residues long. CDR3 DNA only is kept here, 42 bases in frame from base 1. CDR1 ENHRY and CDR2 SYGVKD are derived from the germline V gene. V loses 5 bases of germline sequence and J loses 10 bases, and the interval between the two ends is 20 bases. Libraries were made using RT-PCR. The sequencer was an Illumina HiSeq 2500. In TCRdb, the public reads were trimmed at Q25 with fastp and aligned with MiXCR, with productive beta chains retained. CDR3 protein sequences are deduplicated, and each keeps its most common genes and DNA. This sample lists more than 550,000 distinct CDR3 sequences; approximately 12% were detected once. The ten largest clones capture approximately 10% of the sample. Only a few counts were recorded for this clonotype. Which antigen it targets is not known. Base qualities are missing; no much larger clone stands one base away.

On the study overall, not on this receptor specifically: The authors suggested that each seasonal influenza vaccination may recruit only a limited number of new T cells.

Sequences were derived from PBMCs from blood, sampled on the day of vaccination. This chain joins TRBV10-3 to TRBJ2-5; the D segment may tentatively be TRBD1 or TRBD2, each giving 5 matched bases. This TCR was recovered from a man between 45 and 60 years old who received an inactivated influenza vaccine. Donor details come from another sample of the same person, matched by shared clones. The CDR3: CAISPGTPGGSQYF. DNA sequence: TGTGCCATCAGTCCCGGGACGCCCGGAGGAAGCCAGTACTTC.